The clone carrying this T cell receptor beta chain was seen a handful of times. Its antigen is currently unknown. The data were obtained in a study of response to subunit inactivated influenza vaccine. Overall study findings and caveats: It was suggested by the authors that few new T cells are recruited by each seasonal influenza vaccination.

J gave up 3 bases and V 6 bases, and 6 bases lay outside the gene matches. This CDR3 region has 15 residues. Germline CDR1 is MNHEY and CDR2 is SVGEGT. TCRdb reprocessed the RT-PCR reads with MiXCR, giving one entry per CDR3 protein. The repertoire consists of more than 550,000 distinct CDR3 sequences, with over 9.5% occurring once and the leading ten covering 9.5% to 13%. Sequencing used PBMCs from blood, obtained on the day of vaccination. The chain is built from TRBV6-2 or TRBV6-3 and TRBJ2-2; 8 nucleotides agree with TRBD1. The TCR originated in a man aged 45-65 years who received an inactivated influenza vaccine. CDR3 nucleotide sequence: TGTGCCAGCAGGAAAGACAGGGGATACACCGGGGAGCTGTTTTTT. Its protein is CASRKDRGYTGELFF.